What follows is one TCR beta chain and its context. Its antigen is undetermined. This sample is part of a study of cytomegalovirus exposure and HLA in healthy donors. The study, taken as a whole, reports: Reports indicate that TCR beta sequences accurately predicted the HLA-A and HLA-B alleles of most subjects. The productive fraction for most TCR beta V segments was about 87% or about 30% in an earlier analysis.

The study ran its PCR with 60 Vbeta and 13 Jbeta primers. Sequencing was performed with immunoSEQ multiplex PCR; in TCRdb, only in-frame clones are kept and a portion is missing. This table has some 150,000 clones, about 85% appearing once. The CDR3 extends over 14 amino acids. V was cut by 11 bases and J by 5 bases, with 19 bases left in between. Germline V gives CDR1 LNHDA, CDR2 SQIVND (reference sequence). Sequenced input: PBMCs. This clonotype was sampled from a man between 25 and 39 years old in good health and CMV-seropositive. This chain connects TRBV19 to TRBJ2-1; D might be TRBD2 (6 bases). The CDR3 spells CAPPGDGPNNEQFF. DNA for the CDR3: TGTGCCCCCCCGGGGGACGGCCCAAACAATGAGCAGTTCTTC.